The 3 T cell receptor beta chains reported below all come from one sample, sequenced in a study of blood T cell repertoires in COVID-19. Here immunoSEQ multiplex PCR was the method, and the copy in TCRdb shows in-frame clones only, minus some. The sample contains about 270,000 clones, 85% of which appear only once. The sequencing input was peripheral blood. The receptor set was obtained from a human donor in a cohort sampled during active COVID-19.

V gene TRBV3-1 (or the pseudogene TRBV3-2) combines with J gene TRBJ2-7; 8 bases map to TRBD1. V was pared by 3 bases and J by 7 bases, with 11 bases of the junction left unmatched. This CDR3 has 15 amino acids. Germline V lookup: CDR1 LGHDT, CDR2 YNNKEL (reference sequence). The CDR3 loop is CASSQLRQGAGEQYF. The CDR3 bases are TGTGCCAGCAGCCAGCTGCGCCAGGGGGCTGGTGAGCAGTACTTC.

This sequence joins TRBV7-9 and TRBJ2-1; perhaps TRBD2 as D (5 bases). Germline V CDR1 and CDR2: SEHNR, FQNEAQ (reference sequence). CDR3 length: 13 amino acids. Trimming stripped 10 bases from V and 7 bases from J, with 17 bases between. The CDR3 protein is CATKTVGENEQFF. The CDR3 coding sequence is TGTGCCACCAAAACAGTCGGGGAGAATGAGCAGTTCTTC.

This clone showed up just a few times. The gene calls are TRBV5-6 and TRBJ2-5; D not certain. The CDR3 extends over 13 amino acids. Trimming stripped 4 bases from V and 5 bases from J, with 12 bases between. Germline V gene data show CDR1 as SGHDT and CDR2 as YYEEEE. As DNA, the CDR3 is TGTGCCAGCAGCCAAAGTATCGGGGAGACCCAGTACTTC. Protein sequence: CASSQSIGETQYF.